Below are 21 T cell receptor beta chains sequenced from a single sample in a study of cytomegalovirus exposure and HLA in healthy donors. 60 Vbeta and 13 Jbeta primers were used in PCR. Produced via immunoSEQ multiplex PCR; TCRdb's table is partial and in-frame only. The data hold some 130,000 clones, with around 77% observed a single time. Specimen: PBMCs. The source of these receptors is a young man in good health.

The chain couples TRBV5-1 to TRBJ2-7, with TRBD1 matching over 9 bases. Germline lookup yields CDR1 SGHRS and CDR2 YFSETQ. The trim removed 6 bases at V and 4 bases at J, leaving 2 bases unmatched. The CDR3 consists of 12 residues. The CDR3 sequence is CASTGTGYEQYF. CDR3 in DNA: TGCGCCAGCACCGGGACAGGGTACGAGCAGTACTTC.

This sequence joins TRBV7-6 and TRBJ1-4; D is unresolved. V was cut by 1 base and J by 1 base, with 7 bases left in between. This CDR3 comprises 15 residues. Germline V CDR1 and CDR2: SGHVS, FNYEAQ. CDR3 protein: CASSLGGRTNEKLFF. Written as DNA, the CDR3 is TGTGCCAGCAGCTTAGGCGGGAGAACTAATGAAAAACTGTTTTTT.

V is TRBV27 and J is TRBJ2-5, with D possibly matching TRBD1 (5 bases). The V end lost 7 bases, the J end lost 3 bases, and 15 bases lay between the germline ends. The CDR3 consists of 14 residues. The germline gives CDR1 MNHEY, CDR2 SMNVEV (reference sequence). CDR3 amino acids: CASTNRLSEETQYF. Here the CDR3 DNA reads TGTGCCAGCACTAACAGGCTCTCCGAAGAGACCCAGTACTTC.

V gene TRBV30 combines with J gene TRBJ1-3; maybe TRBD1 (6 bases). CDR3 length equals 16 residues. Germline CDR1 is GTSNPN and CDR2 is SVGIG (reference sequence). Trimming pared 3 bases from V and 9 bases from J, leaving 24 bases between. DNA for the CDR3: TGTGCCTGGAGACGTGGGACATCCCACCGAGGGGGCACCATATATTTT. Amino acids: CAWRRGTSHRGGTIYF.

This chain connects TRBV7-9 to TRBJ1-1; unclear D gene. This CDR3 has 13 residues. Germline CDR1 reads SEHNR; CDR2 reads FQNEAQ (reference sequence). V lost 0 bases, J lost 5 bases, and 7 bases lay in between. CDR3 sequence: CASSLARLTEAFF. The CDR3 region has the DNA TGTGCCAGCAGCTTAGCCAGGTTAACTGAAGCTTTCTTT.

The chain joins TRBV18 to TRBJ2-5; TRBD1 matches at 8 bases. Germline V lookup: CDR1 KGHSH, CDR2 LQKENI. The CDR3 has 15 residues. V gave up 3 bases and J gave up 5 bases; unmatched junction bases: 8. The CDR3: CASSPTGALGETQYF. Written as DNA, the CDR3 is TGTGCCAGCTCACCGACAGGGGCTTTGGGGGAGACCCAGTACTTC. Full variable domain (missing parts from reference TRBV18 and TRBJ2-5): NAGVMQNPRHLVRRRGQEARLRCSPMKGHSHVYWYRQLPEEGLKFMVYLQKENIIDESGMPKERFSAEFPKEGPSILRIQQVVRGDSAAYFCASSPTGALGETQYFGPGTRLLVL.

Note on this clone: One end of the junction fails to match germline, which may point to a read error. The V call is TRBV7-9, the J call TRBJ2-1; TRBD2 agrees at 7 bases. The length of the CDR3 is 14 residues. Germline V lookup: CDR1 SEHNR, CDR2 FQNEAQ (reference sequence). The CDR3 region is CASSIRDEGGGLLF. Here the CDR3 DNA reads TGTGCCAGCAGTATAAGGGACGAAGGCGGGGGATTGCTCTTC.

In this sample, this clone turned up a few times. The chain carries TRBV6-1 and TRBJ2-6; TRBD1 might be the D (5 bases). V lost 4 bases and J 4 bases, leaving 14 bases between the germline ends. Per germline, CDR1 MNHNS and CDR2 SASEGT. The CDR3 loop spans 16 amino acids. The CDR3 is CASSVQVRLGANVLTF. In DNA, the CDR3 is TGTGCCAGCAGTGTACAGGTCCGGTTAGGGGCCAACGTCCTGACTTTC.

The chain combines TRBV5-4 with TRBJ2-7, with TRBD1 matching over 9 bases. Germline trimming cut 6 bases from V and 5 bases from J; bases unmatched to any gene: 6. CDR3 size: 13 residues. Germline assignment: CDR1 SGHNT and CDR2 YYREEE (reference sequence). CDR3 sequence reads: CASISGQGNEQYF. The CDR3 DNA reads as TGTGCCAGCATCTCGGGACAGGGAAACGAGCAGTACTTC.

The chain is built from TRBV19 and TRBJ1-5, with a possible D match to TRBD1 (6 bases). This CDR3 is built from 17 residues. CDR1 LNHDA and CDR2 SQIVND come from the germline V gene (reference sequence). V lost 1 base, J lost 4 bases, and 17 bases lay in between. CDR3 region: CASSIGPRGGINQPQHF. In nucleotides, the CDR3 is TGTGCCAGTAGTATAGGCCCGAGGGGGGGTATAAATCAGCCCCAGCATTTT.

The J gene is TRBJ2-1, the V gene TRBV1; the DNA was not compared with TRBD2, the D call given in the table. TRBV1 is a recognized pseudogene. The CDR3 consists of 19 residues. CDR3 in DNA: TGCACCAGCAGCGTAGGCGGGACTAGCGACTACAAGAGGTACAATGAGCAGTTCTTC. It specifies CTSSVGGTSDYKRYNEQFF.

The chain employs TRBV11-2 and TRBJ2-1; TRBD2 is a possible D gene (5 bases). V lost 4 bases, J lost 4 bases, and 17 bases lay in between. Germline V gives CDR1 SGHAT, CDR2 FQNNGV. The CDR3 has 16 amino acids. CDR3 DNA sequence: TGTGCCAGCAGCTCCCGGGGTAGCCTAAATTACAATGAGCAGTTCTTC. Its translation is CASSSRGSLNYNEQFF.

The chain carries TRBV30 and TRBJ2-1, with no clear D. Trimming left V 4 bases short and J 5 bases short, with 9 bases between. This CDR3 region has 12 residues. Germline V gene sequence: CDR1 GTSNPN, CDR2 SVGIG (reference sequence). The CDR3: CAWNALNNEQFF. The DNA for the CDR3 is TGTGCCTGGAATGCTCTAAACAATGAGCAGTTCTTC. The complete variable domain, with remaining parts taken from reference TRBV30 and TRBJ2-1, reads SQTIHQWPATLVQPVGSPLSLECTVEGTSNPNLYWYRQAAGRGLQLLFYSVGIGQISSEVPQNLSASRPQDRQFILSSKKLLLSDSGFYLCAWNALNNEQFFGPGTRLTVL.

The rearrangement links TRBV5-4 to TRBJ2-5, with 7 bases matching TRBD1. With V trimmed by 4 bases and J by 7 bases, 16 bases remained unmatched. Germline CDR1 is SGHNT and CDR2 is YYREEE (reference sequence). CDR3 length: 16 amino acids. The CDR3 bases are TGTGCCAGCAGCGATTCCAGACAGGGCTGGGGTGCGACCCAGTACTTC. Translation: CASSDSRQGWGATQYF.

This clone was detected only once. V gene TRBV12-5 combines with J gene TRBJ2-7; tentatively, D is TRBD1 (6 bases). The CDR3 consists of 14 residues. Trimming cost V 6 bases and J 5 bases, with 17 bases left between them. The germline CDR1 and CDR2 sequences are LGHNT and FRNRAP. This CDR3 is CASGPGTIFDEQYF. CDR3 DNA sequence: TGTGCTAGTGGACCCGGGACAATTTTTGACGAGCAGTACTTC. The full variable domain, with the rest looked up from reference TRBV12-5 and TRBJ2-7, is DARVTQTPRHKVTEMGQEVTMRCQPILGHNTVFWYRQTMMQGLELLAYFRNRAPLDDSGMPKDRFSAEMPDATLATLKIQPSEPRDSAVYFCASGPGTIFDEQYFGPGTRLTVT.

The chain uses TRBV19 and TRBJ2-7, with unresolved D. Trimming shortened V by 3 bases and J by 3 bases, and 9 bases separated the two germline ends. The CDR3 contains 13 residues. Looked up from germline, CDR1 is LNHDA and CDR2 is SQIVND (reference sequence). The CDR3 sequence: CASSIHNNYEQYF. The CDR3 DNA sequence: TGTGCCAGTAGTATTCACAACAACTACGAGCAGTACTTC.

The V call is TRBV19, the J call TRBJ2-2; TRBD1 matches at 8 bases. In germline, CDR1 is LNHDA, CDR2 SQIVND (reference sequence). This CDR3 spans 15 amino acids. V was clipped by 6 bases and J by 7 bases; unmatched bases: 10. Here the CDR3 reads CASRTGARAIGELFF. The CDR3, as DNA: TGTGCCAGTAGGACAGGGGCAAGAGCTATCGGGGAGCTGTTTTTT.

The J gene is TRBJ2-3, the V gene TRBV29-1; tentatively, D is TRBD2 (5 bases). Germline loops: CDR1 SQVTM, CDR2 ANQGSEA. The CDR3 covers 11 residues. CDR3 protein: CGWGVTDTQYF. The DNA of the CDR3 is TGCGGGTGGGGAGTCACAGATACGCAGTATTTT.

The chain has TRBV6-5 and TRBJ2-1, with TRBD1 matching 10 bases. Germline-derived CDR1 and CDR2 are MNHEY and SVGAGI. V shed 6 bases and J 5 bases; nucleotides not matched to a gene: 10. The CDR3 loop spans 16 amino acids. CDR3 loop: CASRYTGTGVHNEQFF. The CDR3 nucleotides are TGTGCCAGCAGGTACACGGGGACAGGGGTCCACAATGAGCAGTTCTTC.

V is TRBV5-3 and J is TRBJ2-5; TRBD2 matches 7 bases. Gene TRBJ2-7 matches the end of the DNA better, so the J call may be wrong. Being an ORF, TRBV5-3 has a function that is uncertain. The CDR3 is 16 residues long. CDR3 sequence: CARSPKARERNYEQYF. As DNA, the CDR3 is TGTGCCAGAAGCCCAAAAGCGCGGGAGAGGAACTACGAGCAGTACTTC.

The chain is built from TRBV6-6 and TRBJ2-7; D is perhaps TRBD1 (5 bases). The germline gives CDR1 MNHNY, CDR2 SVGAGI (reference sequence). V was pared by 2 bases and J by 0 bases, with 5 bases between. The CDR3 is made up of 13 amino acids. The CDR3 sequence: CASSYDSSYEQYF. Written as DNA, the CDR3 is TGTGCCAGCAGTTACGACAGCTCCTACGAGCAGTACTTC.